A single sample is the source of the 6 T cell receptor beta chains below, sequenced in a study of blood T cell repertoires in COVID-19. Only in-frame clones appear in the TCRdb table, and some are missing; sequencing was by immunoSEQ multiplex PCR. Altogether under 200,000 clones are present, roughly 83% being singletons, with the ten largest covering approximately 5.9%. The sample was peripheral blood. The receptor source for this set is a woman aged 40 to 49 with COVID-19, enrolled during active disease.

The V and J genes are TRBV12-3 or TRBV12-4 and TRBJ2-3; weak D call: TRBD2 (5 bases). V shed 8 bases and J shed 0 bases, with 9 bases lying between them. The CDR3 covers 13 residues. The CDR3 DNA sequence: TGTGCCAGCCGGCGGGTGAGCACAGATACGCAGTATTTT. Translated, it gives CASRRVSTDTQYF.

The genes are TRBV3-1 (or the pseudogene TRBV3-2) and TRBJ2-3; a weak D match, TRBD2 (6 bases). This CDR3 is built from 19 residues. From germline, CDR1 is LGHDT and CDR2 YNNKEL (reference sequence). V gave up 0 bases and J gave up 6 bases, with 25 bases separating them. The CDR3 sequence is CASSQDIAEPGLLPDTQYF. In DNA form, the CDR3 reads TGTGCCAGCAGCCAAGATATCGCGGAGCCGGGACTTCTCCCTGATACGCAGTATTTT.

This CDR3 reads CASSPEGPYTEAFF. Here the CDR3 DNA reads TGCGCCAGCAGTCCCGAGGGCCCCTACACTGAAGCTTTCTTT. V is TRBV23-1 and J is TRBJ1-1; D call uncertain. TRBV23-1 is treated as an ORF (open reading frame) with a function not yet certain. The ends were cut back, 4 bases at V and 3 bases at J, with 12 bases in the middle. The CDR3 totals 14 residues.

This clone was detected only a few times. This chain links TRBV28 with TRBJ2-2, with 10 bases identical to TRBD2. CDR1 MDHEN and CDR2 SYDVKM come from the germline V gene. V gave up 5 bases and J gave up 1 base; unmatched junction bases: 1. The CDR3 consists of 15 residues. The CDR3 region has the DNA TGTGCCAGCAGTAGGACTAGCGGGAACACCGGGGAGCTGTTTTTT. It encodes CASSRTSGNTGELFF.

This chain uses TRBV2 with TRBJ1-5; TRBD1 is a possible D gene (5 bases). CDR1 is SNHLY, CDR2 FYNNEI, per germline. Trimming left V 5 bases short and J 3 bases short, with 14 bases between. The CDR3 is 15 residues long. The CDR3 DNA reads as TGTGCCAGCAGTATAAATGGACAACTCAATCAGCCCCAGCATTTT. It encodes CASSINGQLNQPQHF.

This clone was seen only a few times. The chain recombines TRBV5-1 with TRBJ1-1; D unresolved. V was pared by 2 bases and J by 9 bases, with 20 bases between. Germline values: CDR1 SGHRS, CDR2 YFSETQ. The CDR3 is 15 residues long. The CDR3 nucleotides read TGCGCCAGCAGCTTTGAATCTTTGGACGGGAGCAAAGCTTTCTTT. Its translation is CASSFESLDGSKAFF.